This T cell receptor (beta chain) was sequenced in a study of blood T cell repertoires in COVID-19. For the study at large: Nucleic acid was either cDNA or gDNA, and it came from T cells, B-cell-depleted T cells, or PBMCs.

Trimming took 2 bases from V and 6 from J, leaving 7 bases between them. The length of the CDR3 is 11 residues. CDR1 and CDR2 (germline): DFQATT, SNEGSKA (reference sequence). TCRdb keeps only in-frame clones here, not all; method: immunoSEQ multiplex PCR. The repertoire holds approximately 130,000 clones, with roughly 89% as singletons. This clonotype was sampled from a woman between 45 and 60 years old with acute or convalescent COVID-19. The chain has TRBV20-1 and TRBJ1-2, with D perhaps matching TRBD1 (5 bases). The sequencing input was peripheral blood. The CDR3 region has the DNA TGCAGTGCTAGACGACAGAATGGCTACACCTTC. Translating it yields CSARRQNGYTF.